This entry lists 9 T cell receptor beta chains sequenced from one sample in a study of blood T cell repertoires in COVID-19. TCRdb's copy holds only in-frame clones and misses some; the assay was immunoSEQ multiplex PCR. The top ten hold 1.3% to 1.5% of the sample, which has approximately 230,000 clones, almost 90% seen once. The specimen sequenced was peripheral blood. These receptors were collected from an elderly man with acute or convalescent COVID-19.

The chain recombines TRBV5-4 with TRBJ2-1; 8 nucleotides agree with TRBD1. Germline lookup yields CDR1 SGHNT and CDR2 YYREEE (reference sequence). V lost 0 bases to trimming and J lost 7 bases; unmatched junction nucleotides: 6. This CDR3 spans 15 amino acids. The CDR3 bases are TGTGCCAGCAGCTTGGTCGGGACAGGCGGAAATGAGCAGTTCTTC. This sequence encodes CASSLVGTGGNEQFF. Looking up the rest from reference TRBV5-4 and TRBJ2-1 gives the full variable domain: ETGVTQSPTHLIKTRGQQVTLRCSSQSGHNTVSWYQQALGQGPQFIFQYYREEENGRGNFPPRFSGLQFPNYSSELNVNALELDDSALYLCASSLVGTGGNEQFFGPGTRLTVL.

The genes are TRBV5-1 and TRBJ1-5; D is perhaps TRBD1 (5 bases). Germline V gene data show CDR1 as SGHRS and CDR2 as YFSETQ. V was pared by 3 bases and J by 8 bases, with 12 bases between. The CDR3 contains 13 residues. The CDR3 sequence is CASSWAGGEPQHF. CDR3 nucleotides: TGCGCCAGCAGCTGGGCTGGGGGGGAGCCCCAGCATTTT.

The gene calls are TRBV12-3 or TRBV12-4 and TRBJ1-4, with D tentatively TRBD1 (6 bases). The CDR3 consists of 12 residues. Trimming took off 5 bases at V and 12 bases at J, with 13 bases between the two ends. The CDR3 reads CASSNPRQELFF. CDR3 nucleotide sequence: TGTGCCAGCAGTAACCCCCGACAGGAACTGTTTTTT.

This clone was counted once. The V and J genes are TRBV25-1 and TRBJ2-5, with 8 bases fitting TRBD1. V shed 3 bases, J shed 2 bases, and the junction held 2 bases outside the gene matches. Germline CDR1 reads MGHDK; CDR2 reads SYGVNS. The CDR3 length is 14 residues. The CDR3 region is CASSDDRGQETQYF. Written as DNA, the CDR3 is TGTGCCAGCAGTGATGACAGGGGTCAAGAGACCCAGTACTTC.

The V call is TRBV3-1 (or the pseudogene TRBV3-2), the J call TRBJ2-5; the match to TRBD2 covers 12 bases. The length of the CDR3 is 17 residues. Per the germline V gene, CDR1 is LGHDT and CDR2 is YNNKEL (reference sequence). The V segment lost 1 base and the J segment 4 bases; nucleotides outside the gene matches: 7. The CDR3 DNA is TGTGCCAGCAGCCAAGGGAAACTAGCGGGAGGAAGAGAGACCCAGTACTTC. Its translation: CASSQGKLAGGRETQYF.

The genes are TRBV4-1 and TRBJ2-3; 11 bases agree with TRBD2. This CDR3 is 18 amino acids long. J was trimmed by 4 bases and V by 4 bases; bases with no gene match: 13. Germline lookup yields CDR1 MGHRA and CDR2 YSYEKL. In DNA, the CDR3 is TGCGCCAGCAGCCCGCCGCCCCTAGCGGGGGGATACTCAGATACGCAGTATTTT. As protein: CASSPPPLAGGYSDTQYF.

V usage is TRBV6-6 and J usage is TRBJ2-1; weak D call: TRBD1 (6 bases). From germline, CDR1 is MNHNY and CDR2 SVGAGI (reference sequence). Trimming cost V 8 bases and J 7 bases, with 21 bases left between them. The CDR3 has 15 amino acids. This CDR3 is CASLDPGHPLNEQFF. DNA for the CDR3: TGTGCCAGCTTAGACCCGGGACATCCATTAAATGAGCAGTTCTTC.

This clone has only a few counts. This chain uses TRBV2 with TRBJ1-5; D call uncertain. Trimming cost V 1 base and J 0 bases, with 10 bases left between them. Germline-derived CDR1 and CDR2 are SNHLY and FYNNEI. The CDR3 is 16 residues long. CDR3 DNA sequence: TGTGCCAGCAGTGAAGAAGCGGGGATTAGCAATCAGCCCCAGCATTTT. Its protein product is CASSEEAGISNQPQHF. The full variable domain, rest sourced from reference TRBV2 and TRBJ1-5, is EPEVTQTPSHQVTQMGQEVILRCVPISNHLYFYWYRQILGQKVEFLVSFYNNEISEKSEIFDDQFSVERPDGSNFTLKIRSTKLEDSAMYFCASSEEAGISNQPQHFGDGTRLSIL.

The chain recombines TRBV18 with TRBJ2-2, with 8 bases fitting TRBD1. This CDR3 contains 14 residues. Germline V gene lookup returns CDR1 KGHSH and CDR2 LQKENI. After removal of 5 bases from V and 5 bases from J, the junction contained 4 bases not matched to a gene. The CDR3 DNA sequence: TGTGCCAGCTCAGCCGACAGGGGTACCGGGGAGCTGTTTTTT. It yields the protein CASSADRGTGELFF.